Shown below are 23 T cell receptor beta chains from a single sample sequenced in a study of shared clonotypes between healthy human individuals. Generated by immunoSEQ multiplex PCR, the TCRdb table keeps only in-frame clones and is missing some. The repertoire includes millions of clones, less than 95% of them detected once, and around 1.1% sits in the top ten. Only CD45RO-negative cells positively selected for CCR7 counted as naive CD8 cells, so terminally differentiated effector memory CD45RA+ cells were excluded. The sample comprised naive CD8+ T cells sorted from blood. Receptors originate from a man between 18 and 35 years old in good health.

The genes are TRBV6-1 and TRBJ1-2; D remains ambiguous. Germline V CDR1 and CDR2: MNHNS, SASEGT. The CDR3 loop spans 14 amino acids. Trimming shortened V by 1 base and J by 4 bases, and 10 bases separated the two germline ends. The chain's CDR3 is CASSEGPLGYGYTF. The CDR3 DNA reads TGTGCCAGCAGTGAAGGACCTCTGGGCTATGGCTACACCTTC.

The V gene is TRBV4-1, the J gene TRBJ2-7; a possible D gene is TRBD2 (7 bases). Germline V gene data show CDR1 as MGHRA and CDR2 as YSYEKL. This CDR3 is built from 16 residues. The V end lost 1 base, the J end lost 2 bases, and 15 bases lay between the germline ends. The CDR3 DNA reads TGCGCCAGCAGCCAAGGGGAGGGGGAGCCTACCTACGAGCAGTACTTC. Amino acids: CASSQGEGEPTYEQYF.

J is TRBJ2-1 and V is TRBV5-4, with D maybe TRBD2 (6 bases). CDR1 is SGHNT and CDR2 is YYREEE in the germline V gene (reference sequence). V lost 3 bases and J 7 bases, leaving 11 bases between the germline ends. This CDR3 has 13 amino acids. CDR3 protein: CASSWDSENEQFF. In nucleotides, the CDR3 is TGTGCCAGCAGCTGGGACTCTGAGAATGAGCAGTTCTTC. Full variable domain (outside the CDR3, taken from reference TRBV5-4 and TRBJ2-1): ETGVTQSPTHLIKTRGQQVTLRCSSQSGHNTVSWYQQALGQGPQFIFQYYREEENGRGNFPPRFSGLQFPNYSSELNVNALELDDSALYLCASSWDSENEQFFGPGTRLTVL.

The sample holds one count of this clone. The V and J genes are TRBV7-9 and TRBJ1-2, with 7 bases fitting TRBD1. Unmatched junction bases numbered 16, after V lost 6 bases and J lost 3 bases. Germline-derived CDR1 and CDR2 are SEHNR and FQNEAQ (reference sequence). The CDR3 covers 17 residues. CDR3 loop: CASSPQMGTELYYGYTF. CDR3 in DNA: TGTGCCAGCAGTCCCCAGATGGGGACAGAACTTTACTATGGCTACACCTTC.

The chain employs TRBV27 and TRBJ1-1; D not certain. This CDR3 is built from 11 residues. The germline V and J ends were trimmed by 7 bases and 7 bases, with 10 bases remaining between them. CDR1 and CDR2 from the germline V gene are MNHEY and SMNVEV (reference sequence). CDR3 bases: TGTGCCAGCATCGTTTTGGGTGAAGCTTTCTTT. Its protein product is CASIVLGEAFF.

The V and J genes are TRBV9 and TRBJ1-6, with 9 bases identical to TRBD1. The CDR3 is made up of 16 amino acids. Germline V lookup: CDR1 SGDLS, CDR2 YYNGEE. V was clipped by 3 bases and J by 6 bases; unmatched bases: 7. As DNA, the CDR3 is TGTGCCAGCAGCGCAGGAACAGGGGGCCCTAATTCACCCCTCCACTTT. This codes for CASSAGTGGPNSPLHF.

The chain recombines TRBV27 with TRBJ2-2; 7 nucleotides line up with TRBD2. Per germline, CDR1 MNHEY and CDR2 SMNVEV (reference sequence). V lost 3 bases and J lost 4; bases outside the gene matches: 5. There are 15 residues in the CDR3. Here the CDR3 reads CASSFLPSGTGELFF. CDR3 DNA: TGTGCCAGCAGTTTTTTGCCTAGCGGCACCGGGGAGCTGTTTTTT.

CDR3 nucleotides: TGCGCCAGCAGCCCAAAAGGTCAGGGGGTAGGGATGAACACTGAAGCTTTCTTT. Its translation: CASSPKGQGVGMNTEAFF. This sequence joins TRBV4-1 and TRBJ1-1; 7 nucleotides match TRBD1. V shed 4 bases and J 0 bases; nucleotides not matched to a gene: 14. This CDR3 contains 18 residues. The germline V gene has CDR1 MGHRA and CDR2 YSYEKL.

This clone was counted once. The V and J genes are TRBV29-1 and TRBJ2-5; the match to TRBD2 covers 12 bases. V trimming: 2 bases; J trimming: 5 bases; junction bases outside the gene matches: 3. Germline CDR1 is SQVTM and CDR2 is ANQGSEA. The CDR3 loop spans 14 amino acids. The CDR3 DNA reads as TGCAGCGTTGAATCCCTAGCGGGAGGGGAGACCCAGTACTTC. It codes for CSVESLAGGETQYF.

The chain has TRBV5-6 and TRBJ2-7; 9 bases line up with TRBD1. Germline values: CDR1 SGHDT, CDR2 YYEEEE. The junction had 12 bases not matched to a gene; V was cut back by 4 bases and J by 4 bases. The CDR3 runs to 16 residues. CDR3 bases: TGTGCCAGCAGCCACCCCCGGGACAGGGATACTTACGAGCAGTACTTC. Residues: CASSHPRDRDTYEQYF.

This clone was recorded only once. The rearrangement uses TRBV4-1 and TRBJ1-1; a weak D match, TRBD1 (6 bases). V lost 1 base, J lost 7 bases, and 13 bases lay in between. Germline lookup yields CDR1 MGHRA and CDR2 YSYEKL. This CDR3 region has 14 residues. CDR3 nucleotide sequence: TGCGCCAGCAGCCAAGTTGAGGGGGGTGGTGAAGCTTTCTTT. Translated: CASSQVEGGGEAFF.

The chain carries TRBV30 and TRBJ2-7, with D uncertain. Germline CDR1 GTSNPN, CDR2 SVGIG (reference sequence). Trimming cost V 1 base and J 3 bases, with 16 bases left between them. The CDR3 is 15 residues long. CDR3 in amino acids: CAWSATSSENYEQYF. In DNA form, the CDR3 reads TGTGCCTGGAGTGCCACGAGTTCAGAGAACTACGAGCAGTACTTC.

The rearrangement joins TRBV7-9 to TRBJ2-1; D may be TRBD1 (6 bases). Trimming took off 0 bases at V and 8 bases at J, with 20 bases between the two ends. This CDR3 comprises 17 residues. The V gene's germline CDR1 is SEHNR and CDR2 FQNEAQ (reference sequence). The CDR3 loop is CASSLASGGTEGDEQFF. In DNA, the CDR3 is TGTGCCAGCAGCTTAGCTTCCGGTGGAACCGAGGGGGATGAGCAGTTCTTC.

This chain joins TRBV30 and TRBJ2-7; D is possibly TRBD2 (6 bases). In germline, CDR1 is GTSNPN, CDR2 SVGIG (reference sequence). CDR3 length: 14 amino acids. Deletions cut 0 bases from V and 3 bases from J, with 12 bases between. The CDR3 protein is CAWSVPSGDYEQYF. CDR3 DNA sequence: TGTGCCTGGAGTGTACCCTCGGGGGACTACGAGCAGTACTTC.

Here the CDR3 reads CASTQGQGYNQPQHF. The CDR3, as DNA: TGTGCCAGCACCCAGGGACAGGGTTACAATCAGCCCCAGCATTTT. V usage is TRBV28 and J usage is TRBJ1-5, with TRBD1 matching 9 bases. CDR3 length: 15 residues. Germline trimming cut 7 bases from V and 3 bases from J; bases unmatched to any gene: 7. Germline V gene lookup returns CDR1 MDHEN and CDR2 SYDVKM.

The rearrangement uses TRBV2 and TRBJ2-3, with D unclear. Germline V gene lookup returns CDR1 SNHLY and CDR2 FYNNEI. V was cut by 3 bases and J by 6 bases, with 7 bases left in between. This CDR3 has 12 residues. Here the CDR3 reads CASSEPADTQYF. CDR3 coding DNA: TGTGCCAGCAGTGAGCCGGCGGATACGCAGTATTTT.

The chain recombines TRBV30 with TRBJ1-1; a possible D gene is TRBD1 (5 bases). V dropped 3 bases and J dropped 2 bases, with 19 bases sitting between them. Germline CDR1 reads GTSNPN; CDR2 reads SVGIG (reference sequence). This CDR3 has 16 residues. The CDR3, as DNA: TGTGCCTGGAGCCTGGACGGAGAGGGGATAAACACTGAAGCTTTCTTT. As protein: CAWSLDGEGINTEAFF.

The chain combines TRBV4-1 with TRBJ1-2; TRBD1 matches at 7 bases. There are 14 residues in the CDR3. V gave up 3 bases and J gave up 4 bases; unmatched junction bases: 5. Germline CDR1 and CDR2: MGHRA and YSYEKL. The CDR3 DNA follows: TGCGCCAGCAGCCAGCGACAGGGCGTCTATGGCTACACCTTC. Translation gives CASSQRQGVYGYTF.

This chain links TRBV29-1 with TRBJ2-1, with D perhaps being TRBD1 or TRBD2 (6 bases each). Trimming took off 7 bases at V and 8 bases at J, with 15 bases between the two ends. This CDR3 is built from 12 residues. Germline V CDR1 and CDR2: SQVTM, ANQGSEA. The CDR3 region has the DNA TGCAGCGCCGATCTAGGGGGGCATGAGCAGTTCTTC. This codes for CSADLGGHEQFF.

The V and J genes are TRBV4-1 and TRBJ2-7; D is uncertain. Germline V gene data show CDR1 as MGHRA and CDR2 as YSYEKL. The ends were cut back, 4 bases at V and 3 bases at J, with 7 bases in the middle. This CDR3 region has 12 residues. In DNA form, the CDR3 reads TGCGCCAGCAGCCCCAATTTCTACGAGCAGTACTTC. Protein: CASSPNFYEQYF.

The chain joins TRBV27 to TRBJ2-7, with 7 bases that match TRBD2. The germline V gene has CDR1 MNHEY and CDR2 SMNVEV (reference sequence). This CDR3 contains 15 residues. V was clipped by 5 bases and J by 5 bases; unmatched bases: 12. Here the CDR3 DNA reads TGTGCCAGCAGTCCTAATAGCGGGCTGGTGAACGAGCAGTACTTC. This encodes CASSPNSGLVNEQYF.

In its sample, this clone was seen once. The chain recombines TRBV7-9 with TRBJ2-1, with 7 bases lining up with TRBD1. The J segment lost 7 bases and the V segment lost 1 base, leaving 7 bases of the junction unmatched. Germline lookup yields CDR1 SEHNR and CDR2 FQNEAQ (reference sequence). The CDR3 loop spans 15 amino acids. The CDR3 DNA follows: TGTGCCAGCAGCTTAGGCGCAGGGGGTATTAATGAGCAGTTCTTC. Protein sequence: CASSLGAGGINEQFF.

V usage is TRBV19 and J usage is TRBJ1-5; D might be TRBD1 (5 bases). Trimming removed 3 bases at V and 6 bases at J, with 9 bases between. CDR1 and CDR2 (germline): LNHDA, SQIVND (reference sequence). This CDR3 has 13 amino acids. In DNA form, the CDR3 reads TGTGCCAGTAGTATGGGGGGATTTCAGCCCCAGCATTTT. The encoded protein is CASSMGGFQPQHF.